This T cell receptor beta chain was observed in a study of human T cells and chemical hapten exposure. Across the whole study: Weekly scalp doses of diphenylcyclopropenone were given to patients during the approximately 25-week study.

Study results and limitations: Patch test score was positively correlated with the counts of PT1 expanded TCRs.

Only a few counts were recorded for this clonotype. No antigen is known for it. Time point specified: pre-sensitization, week 0. Treatment indicated: therapeutic diphenylcyclopropenone sensitization with weekly scalp DPC. Researchers extracted total RNA from unfractionated whole blood. Per the authors' pipeline: Samples contained a median of roughly 96,000 TCRs, with a range of about 23,224 to 750,000. Via MiXCR, TCRdb re-called the RACE reads, giving one row per CDR3 protein. What appears here as the V and J calls and clone size reflects TCRdb's work, not the paper's. The sample lists about 120,000 distinct CDR3 sequences, roughly 13% occurring once. Germline loops: CDR1 MNHEY, CDR2 SVGAGI. The CDR3 totals 15 residues. V lost 6 bases and J 5 bases, leaving 16 bases between the germline ends.

This chain uses TRBV6-5 with TRBJ1-4, with D perhaps TRBD1 (5 bases). The material sequenced was whole blood, taken in connection with sensitization to the hapten diphenylcyclopropenone (DPC). This sequence originates from a woman between 18 and 29 years old with alopecia areata. Some clones in this sample may be carry-over from other donors' samples. The CDR3 DNA reads as TGTGCCAGCAGACCCACGGGGGGAGGAAATGAAAAACTGTTTTTT. It encodes CASRPTGGGNEKLFF.